The T cell receptor beta chain under discussion was sequenced for a study of T cells in tumors after PD-1 blockade (dated by TCRdb to the late 2010s). For the wider study: Patients with prior checkpoint blockade, systemic immunosuppressant use, or recent radiotherapy or other anti-cancer therapy within 4 weeks were excluded. Patients received pembrolizumab 200 mg every 3 weeks or cemiplimab 350 mg every 2 weeks. A subset of patients also received ongoing daily vismodegib 150 mg during anti-PD-1 treatment. Using site-matched tumors from BCC or SCC patients sampled before and after anti-PD-1 therapy, the study carried out paired single-cell RNA and TCR sequencing. RECIST version 1.1 was the standard used to evaluate clinical response. On average, peripheral blood samples had 113,528 TCR templates (range roughly 22,000-260,000) and 35,000 to 45,000 unique clonotypes. To compare blood and tumor clonotypes, bulk TCR sequencing was performed on nine to ten peripheral blood samples from 5 patients. Broader findings and caveats from the paper: Around two fifths of tumor TCR clonotypes were detected in blood, and some novel exhausted tumor clones were observed in pre-treatment blood, which was taken as suggesting peripheral recruitment. The source of novel T cell clones was not identified, and lymphoid organs or rare unexpanded clones within the tumor or the tumor periphery could be included among the possible sources.

Deep TCRbeta sequencing was performed with the immunoSEQ platform. On the study's bioinformatics: For further analysis, only productive rearrangements were exported from the immunoSEQ Analyzer. T cell phenotypes were assigned to bulk TCRbeta clonotypes by matching the clonotypes to single-cell RNA+TCR-seq clones with the same TCRbeta sequence. Clone enrichment in tumor was calculated as tumor frequency divided by PBMC frequency from bulk TCR sequencing. TCRs were grouped by GLIPH into specificity groups, defined as clusters of distinct TCRs likely recognizing common antigens via shared CDR3 motifs. This immuneACCESS table, as held by TCRdb, lists in-frame sequences with V and J called but not all clones. Of the missing ones, under half trace to an unresolved V gene in checked studies; the others have no known cause. The V and J calls and clone size are taken from that table; D and trimming were inferred from the DNA. In this sample the table shows approximately 59,000 clones, about four fifths of which occur a single time. Over 10% of the sample is in the top ten clones.

The time point label on this specimen signifies: before anti-PD-1 therapy. Genomic DNA extracted from tumor biopsies or peripheral blood was used for bulk TCRbeta sequencing, with input ranging from 616 ng to 6,004 ng. Histologically proven advanced or metastatic basal or squamous cell carcinoma was present in all patients, all of whom were poor candidates for surgical resection. The basal cell carcinoma cohort was made up of 11 patients, and bulk tumor TCR sequencing was performed for roughly 8 of these patients. This clone appeared a single time. It has no known antigen specificity. Base qualities are not recorded, but no much larger clone differs from it by a single base. The CDR3 holds 18 amino acids from the cysteine to the phenylalanine. Only the CDR3 region is kept as DNA, spanning 54 bases read in frame from base 1. From the germline V gene, CDR1 is SNHLY and CDR2 is FYNNEI. The trim is 6 bases for V and 0 bases for J, with a gap of 24 bases between the germline ends.

Source: PBMCs, taken before anti-PD-1 treatment. The TCR was taken from a human donor with basal cell carcinoma. The rearrangement joined TRBV2 to TRBJ2-7, with the D gene not clear enough to name. The CDR3 in this case is CASSVEKLWTESSYEQYF. The nucleotide sequence reads as follows: TGTGCCAGCAGCGTTGAGAAGTTGTGGACGGAGAGCTCCTACGAGCAGTACTTC.